Sequencing of this T cell receptor (beta chain) was carried out in a study of blood T cell repertoires in COVID-19. About the study: The analysed material was cDNA or gDNA that came from T cells, B-cell-depleted T cells, or PBMCs.

Per germline, CDR1 MNHEY and CDR2 SVGAGI. The trim removed 4 bases at V and 5 bases at J, leaving 9 bases unmatched. The CDR3 is 16 residues long. Original data processing: The assay estimated nucleated cells by amplifying reference gene primers. Sequencing was performed with immunoSEQ multiplex PCR; in TCRdb, only in-frame clones are kept and a portion is missing. That table gives V, J and clone size, and the DNA gave D and trimming. This sample yields 20,000 to 30,000 clones, of which 85% to 90% are seen a single time; just under 20% belongs to the top ten. Sequencing was performed on peripheral blood. The clonotype comes from a human donor in a cohort sampled during active COVID-19. This chain uses TRBV6-5 with TRBJ2-5; 11 positions agree with TRBD2. This chain's CDR3 is CASSLAGGPPRETQYF. The CDR3 DNA reads as TGTGCCAGCAGTTTAGCGGGGGGGCCTCCCAGGGAGACCCAGTACTTC.